These 3 T cell receptor beta chains originate from one sample sequenced in a study of T cell changes during pregnancy in multiple sclerosis. Clones were sequenced by immunoSEQ multiplex PCR, and TCRdb holds only the in-frame ones, with some missing. The sample shows 25,000 to 30,000 clones, around nine tenths of them seen only once. Source: CD8+ T cells from peripheral blood mononuclear cells, taken before pregnancy. These TCRs come from a female donor with multiple sclerosis, enrolled in a pregnancy study.

The rearrangement links TRBV10-3 to TRBJ2-3; D possibly corresponds to TRBD2 (5 bases). Germline V gene lookup returns CDR1 ENHRY and CDR2 SYGVKD. The CDR3 covers 16 residues. With 3 bases removed from V and 0 bases from J, the gap between germline ends came to 13 bases. CDR3 region: CAISEGGRPSTDTQYF. DNA for the CDR3: TGTGCCATCAGTGAAGGAGGCCGGCCTAGCACAGATACGCAGTATTTT.

The rearrangement joins TRBV6-6 to TRBJ1-1, with D possibly being TRBD1 (6 bases). CDR1 and CDR2 (germline): MNHNY, SVGAGI (reference sequence). Between the trimmed V and J ends, which lost 4 bases and 0 bases, there was a span of 12 bases. The CDR3 runs to 15 residues. The CDR3 coding sequence is TGTGCCAGCAGTTTCCCCGGACAGATGAACACTGAAGCTTTCTTT. This sequence encodes CASSFPGQMNTEAFF.

The gene calls are TRBV4-1 and TRBJ1-6, with 8 bases that match TRBD1. Losses at the gene ends were 0 bases for V and 9 bases for J; bases not matched to a gene: 7. The CDR3 runs to 16 residues. Germline CDR1 and CDR2: MGHRA and YSYEKL. CDR3 DNA: TGCGCCAGCAGCCAAGAAGGACAGGGCGGAGGTTCACCCCTCCACTTT. Translated, it gives CASSQEGQGGGSPLHF.